The 27 T cell receptor beta chains reported below all come from one sample, sequenced in a study of blood T cell repertoires in COVID-19. Assay: immunoSEQ multiplex PCR; the TCRdb copy retains only in-frame clones and omits some. Found here are about 140,000 clones, 81% of them singletons; the top ten hold roughly 8.2%. Sequencing was done on a sample of peripheral blood. All receptors derive from a human donor in a cohort sampled during active COVID-19.

The rearrangement links TRBV7-9 to TRBJ2-7, with 16 bases that match TRBD2. After removal of 5 bases from V and 3 bases from J, the junction contained 13 bases not matched to a gene. This CDR3 region has 19 residues. Germline V lookup: CDR1 SEHNR, CDR2 FQNEAQ (reference sequence). In DNA form, the CDR3 reads TGTGCCAGCAGCCTATGGGGTGGGACTAGCGGGAGGGCCGACTACGAGCAGTACTTC. Translating gives CASSLWGGTSGRADYEQYF.

V is TRBV29-1 and J is TRBJ2-3, with D possibly being TRBD2 (6 bases). This CDR3 is built from 17 residues. Looked up from germline, CDR1 is SQVTM and CDR2 is ANQGSEA. The ends were cut back, 4 bases at V and 3 bases at J, with 23 bases in the middle. The CDR3 DNA follows: TGCAGCGTTGTTAGCGGTGGTTGGCCGCGGAGTACAGATACGCAGTATTTT. Translation: CSVVSGGWPRSTDTQYF.

The chain links TRBV7-3 to TRBJ2-5, with 9 positions matching TRBD2. The CDR3 is 15 amino acids. The junction had 5 bases not matched to a gene; V was cut back by 2 bases and J by 4 bases. Germline V lookup: CDR1 SGHTA, CDR2 FQGTGA. The DNA of the CDR3 is TGTGCCAGCAGCTTAGGCGCGGGAGGGGGAGAGACCCAGTACTTC. Its translation: CASSLGAGGGETQYF.

The rearrangement uses TRBV19 and TRBJ1-5; D remains ambiguous. Trimming took off 10 bases at V and 0 bases at J, with 16 bases between the two ends. Germline values: CDR1 LNHDA, CDR2 SQIVND (reference sequence). This CDR3 region has 15 residues. The CDR3 bases are TGTGCCACCCAGCGGGTCCCCGATAGCAATCAGCCCCAGCATTTT. Translated, it gives CATQRVPDSNQPQHF.

This rearrangement joins TRBV7-9 to TRBJ1-6; TRBD1 matches at 7 bases. CDR3 length equals 16 residues. Losses at the gene ends were 0 bases for V and 14 bases for J; bases not matched to a gene: 13. Germline V lookup: CDR1 SEHNR, CDR2 FQNEAQ (reference sequence). CDR3 bases: TGTGCCAGCAGCTTAGCCCTGACAGGGCGCCCCGAATCCCTCCACTTT. Amino acid sequence: CASSLALTGRPESLHF.

The chain recombines TRBV28 with TRBJ1-3, with D uncertain. Trimming cost V 3 bases and J 0 bases, with 12 bases left between them. This CDR3 spans 16 amino acids. The germline gives CDR1 MDHEN, CDR2 SYDVKM. Here the CDR3 DNA reads TGTGCCAGCAGTTTTCCGGGTCTCCTCTCTGGAAACACCATATATTTT. This codes for CASSFPGLLSGNTIYF.

This chain connects TRBV5-4 to TRBJ2-7, with D possibly matching TRBD2 (5 bases). Germline values: CDR1 SGHNT, CDR2 YYREEE (reference sequence). The CDR3 extends over 14 amino acids. Trimming shortened V by 0 bases and J by 3 bases, and 10 bases separated the two germline ends. The CDR3 DNA is TGTGCCAGCAGCTTGGCAACCGGGGACTACGAGCAGTACTTC. Its protein is CASSLATGDYEQYF.

This clone was seen a few times. This rearrangement joins TRBV6-2 or TRBV6-3 to TRBJ1-5; TRBD1 aligns across 7 bases. V dropped 4 bases and J dropped 9; count of bases not matched to a gene: 12. CDR1 is MNHEY, CDR2 SVGEGT, per germline. The CDR3 is made up of 15 amino acids. This chain's CDR3 is CASSWDSTGVRPQHF. Here the CDR3 DNA reads TGTGCCAGCAGTTGGGACTCCACAGGGGTGAGGCCCCAGCATTTT.

This clone is a singleton in its sample. This sequence joins TRBV30 and TRBJ2-7; weak D call: TRBD2 (5 bases). The CDR3 is 14 amino acids. Trimming took 0 bases from V and 5 from J, leaving 14 bases between them. Germline V lookup: CDR1 GTSNPN, CDR2 SVGIG (reference sequence). CDR3 protein: CAWSVGLLVDEQYF. The DNA for the CDR3 is TGTGCCTGGAGTGTAGGGCTACTAGTCGACGAGCAGTACTTC.

The chain employs TRBV6-2 or TRBV6-3 and TRBJ2-1; D is perhaps TRBD2 (5 bases). CDR3 length: 12 amino acids. Looked up from germline, CDR1 is MNHEY and CDR2 is SVGEGT. The V and J ends lost 0 bases and 14 bases respectively, with 11 bases between them. The CDR3 loop reads CASSYSGSVEFF. In DNA, the CDR3 is TGTGCCAGCAGTTACTCAGGGAGCGTGGAGTTCTTC.

V is TRBV2 and J is TRBJ2-3, with 14 nucleotides matching TRBD2. Germline V lookup: CDR1 SNHLY, CDR2 FYNNEI. J lost 6 bases, V lost 7 bases, and 3 bases had no gene match. The CDR3 loop spans 14 amino acids. CDR3 region: CASMGLAGVDTQYF. DNA of the CDR3: TGTGCCAGCATGGGACTAGCGGGAGTGGATACGCAGTATTTT.

The rearrangement uses TRBV9 and TRBJ2-1; D may be TRBD2 (5 bases). The CDR3 sequence is 14 residues long. The germline gives CDR1 SGDLS, CDR2 YYNGEE. V was trimmed by 0 bases and J by 6 bases, leaving 10 bases between them. CDR3 protein: CASSVVRSGNEQFF. The CDR3 nucleotides read TGTGCCAGCAGCGTAGTGAGGAGCGGCAATGAGCAGTTCTTC.

The chain recombines TRBV18 with TRBJ2-7, with 10 positions matching TRBD1. The germline CDR1 and CDR2 sequences are KGHSH and LQKENI. Losses at the gene ends were 3 bases for V and 2 bases for J; bases not matched to a gene: 7. This CDR3 spans 16 amino acids. For the CDR3, the DNA is TGTGCCAGCTCACCTAATTCCGGGACAGGGGCCTACGAGCAGTACTTC. Protein sequence: CASSPNSGTGAYEQYF.

The gene calls are TRBV4-1 and TRBJ1-1; 10 positions agree with TRBD1. The germline CDR1 and CDR2 sequences are MGHRA and YSYEKL. J was trimmed by 5 bases and V by 1 base; bases with no gene match: 4. The CDR3 contains 15 residues. This CDR3 reads CASSQGQGARTEAFF. The CDR3 nucleotides read TGCGCCAGCAGCCAAGGACAGGGGGCGCGGACTGAAGCTTTCTTT.

CDR3 in amino acids: CASSSGDATNEKLFF. As DNA, the CDR3 is TGTGCCAGCAGTTCAGGGGACGCAACTAATGAAAAACTGTTTTTT. This chain links TRBV27 with TRBJ1-4; perhaps TRBD1 as D (6 bases). Trimming removed 4 bases at V and 0 bases at J, with 9 bases between. The CDR3 runs to 15 residues. Germline CDR1 MNHEY, CDR2 SMNVEV (reference sequence).

The chain employs TRBV13 and TRBJ2-7; TRBD2 aligns across 14 bases. The J segment lost 0 bases and the V segment lost 4 bases, leaving 5 bases of the junction unmatched. The germline V gene has CDR1 PRHDT and CDR2 FYEKMQ (reference sequence). CDR3 length equals 17 residues. This CDR3 reads CASSYGTSGRSSYEQYF. CDR3 coding DNA: TGTGCCAGCAGCTACGGGACTAGCGGGAGAAGCTCCTACGAGCAGTACTTC.

The chain joins TRBV24-1 to TRBJ2-3; perhaps TRBD2 as D (6 bases). V lost 6 bases, J lost 5 bases, and 14 bases lay in between. Germline CDR1 is KGHDR and CDR2 is SFDVKD. The CDR3 extends over 14 amino acids. The CDR3 protein is CATSKAGLVDTQYF. Written as DNA, the CDR3 is TGTGCCACCAGTAAGGCGGGATTGGTAGATACGCAGTATTTT.

The V call is TRBV6-5, the J call TRBJ1-4, with D maybe TRBD1 (5 bases). The germline V gene has CDR1 MNHEY and CDR2 SVGAGI. The CDR3 totals 14 residues. Trimming left V 6 bases short and J 8 bases short, with 16 bases between. This CDR3 reads CASSQGQHREKLFF. CDR3 DNA sequence: TGTGCCAGCAGCCAGGGTCAGCACCGGGAAAAACTGTTTTTT.

This clone was observed a few times. In the same sample, other DNA sequences code for this CDR3. The V call is TRBV24-1, the J call TRBJ2-5, with 9 positions matching TRBD1. The germline CDR1 and CDR2 sequences are KGHDR and SFDVKD. This CDR3 has 15 residues. V dropped 4 bases and J dropped 4; count of bases not matched to a gene: 6. For the CDR3, the DNA is TGTGCCACCAGTGACCCTACAGGGGGCGGAGAGACCCAGTACTTC. Translating it yields CATSDPTGGGETQYF.

As DNA, the CDR3 is TGTGCTAGTGGTCCGGGGACAACTTCGGAGACCCAGTACTTC. Translating it yields CASGPGTTSETQYF. The chain links TRBV12-5 to TRBJ2-5, with TRBD1 as a possible D gene (6 bases). The germline CDR1 and CDR2 sequences are LGHNT and FRNRAP. The V gene lost 5 bases and the J gene lost 5 bases, with 15 bases spanning the gap. CDR3 length: 14 amino acids.

The chain combines TRBV5-6 with TRBJ1-6, with D maybe TRBD1 (6 bases). Germline CDR1 and CDR2: SGHDT and YYEEEE. This CDR3 contains 18 residues. With 0 bases removed from V and 3 bases from J, the gap between germline ends came to 16 bases. CDR3 in amino acids: CASSLGTAHQYYNSPLHF. The CDR3 DNA sequence: TGTGCCAGCAGCTTGGGGACAGCCCATCAATACTATAATTCACCCCTCCACTTT.

V is TRBV5-1 and J is TRBJ1-4, with 7 bases lining up with TRBD1. The CDR3 totals 14 residues. J was trimmed by 8 bases and V by 3 bases; bases with no gene match: 7. Germline loops: CDR1 SGHRS, CDR2 YFSETQ. Here the CDR3 DNA reads TGCGCCAGCAGCTGGGGACAGCTCACCGAAAAACTGTTTTTT. Amino acid sequence: CASSWGQLTEKLFF. Together with reference TRBV5-1 and TRBJ1-4, the CDR3 gives the full variable domain: KAGVTQTPRYLIKTRGQQVTLSCSPISGHRSVSWYQQTPGQGLQFLFEYFSETQRNKGNFPGRFSGRQFSNSRSEMNVSTLELGDSALYLCASSWGQLTEKLFFGSGTQLSVL.

This sequence joins TRBV6-2 or TRBV6-3 and TRBJ1-1; no clear D gene. The V gene lost 6 bases and the J gene lost 2 bases, with 10 bases spanning the gap. This CDR3 has 13 residues. Germline CDR1 MNHEY, CDR2 SVGEGT. This chain's CDR3 is CASSRTVNTEAFF. The CDR3 nucleotides are TGTGCCAGCAGCCGAACAGTAAACACTGAAGCTTTCTTT.

The CDR3 sequence: CASSPRTGSYQETQYF. The CDR3 nucleotides are TGTGCCAGCAGCCCCCGGACAGGGAGCTACCAAGAGACCCAGTACTTC. This chain connects TRBV11-1 to TRBJ2-5; 8 bases map to TRBD1. Germline V CDR1 and CDR2: SGHAT, FQDESV (reference sequence). The CDR3 loop spans 16 amino acids. Trimming cost V 5 bases and J 0 bases; bases outside gene matches: 8.

The chain recombines TRBV6-1 with TRBJ1-4, with 9 bases fitting TRBD1. The length of the CDR3 is 18 residues. Germline V gene sequence: CDR1 MNHNS, CDR2 SASEGT. V shed 3 bases, J shed 3 bases, and the junction held 11 bases outside the gene matches. In nucleotides, the CDR3 is TGTGCCAGCAGTGATTTTGACAGGGGGAGGGTAGCTAATGAAAAACTGTTTTTT. It is translated as CASSDFDRGRVANEKLFF.

The chain uses TRBV9 and TRBJ2-2; 12 bases map to TRBD2. Germline V gives CDR1 SGDLS, CDR2 YYNGEE. CDR3 length: 16 amino acids. Trimming at V came to 4 bases and at J to 7 bases, leaving 8 bases not matched to a gene. CDR3 loop: CASSPRLAGVNGELFF. The CDR3 DNA reads TGTGCCAGCAGCCCACGACTAGCGGGAGTGAACGGGGAGCTGTTTTTT.

The CDR3 here is CASSQGVRGSPYNEQFF. The CDR3 nucleotides read TGCGCCAGCAGCCAAGGGGTGCGCGGGAGTCCCTACAATGAGCAGTTCTTC. The chain combines TRBV4-1 with TRBJ2-1; 7 nucleotides match TRBD2. V lost 1 base and J lost 2; bases outside the gene matches: 8. From germline, CDR1 is MGHRA and CDR2 YSYEKL. This CDR3 has 17 residues.